This paragraph reports one T cell receptor (beta chain). This clonotype has only a few counts. Its antigen has not been determined. Per-nucleotide qualities are absent, and no much larger clonotype sits a single base away. These data originate in a study of read filtering for tumor transcriptome and immune sequencing (TCRdb year 2020). Some background on the complete study: The cohort had 16 to 20 male and some 15 female patients with a mean age of around 66 years, ranging from about 47 to 90. Under revised international staging, eight or nine patients fell into R-ISS I, approximately 15 into R-ISS II and six or seven into R-ISS III. After DNase treatment, whole-transcriptome libraries were prepared using the TruSeq RNA Access Library Prep Kit. Per sample, about 3.5 to 11 million TCR-region mapped reads were obtained with IR-seq, compared with only 85 to 1273 with RNA-seq. Using the same bone marrow samples, the study compared TCR repertoires obtained by targeted immune repertoire sequencing with those obtained by bulk whole-transcriptome sequencing. As a main aim, a read-filtering strategy for immune repertoire data was addressed, with the specific question being whether clonotypes supported by a single read should be removed.

General findings and caveats noted by the study authors: When single-read clonotypes were removed, the proportions of shared clonotypes in IR-seq and RNA-seq correlated more strongly. IR-seq captured clonotypes at much higher depth and more reliably than RNA-seq, and smaller IR-seq throughput sufficed to identify most shared clonotypes. The sorted CD138-negative fraction was not purified T cells but a mixed bone marrow immune population. In IR-seq, single-read clonotypes were roughly 84% of clonotypes but around 3.6% of total reads; in RNA-seq they were about 68% of clonotypes and less than 45% of reads.

In the germline V gene, CDR1 corresponds to SGHRS and CDR2 to YFSETQ. From the cysteine through the phenylalanine, the CDR3 covers 14 amino acids. CDR3 DNA is the only sequence kept; it has 42 bases, read in frame from the first base. V lost 6 bases and J lost 2 bases, and the count of bases not matched to a germline gene is 6. The Immunoverse kit was used to build TCR libraries from roughly 370 ng RNA, with molecular barcoded adaptors covering alpha/delta and beta/gamma chains. The same RNA used for transcriptome sequencing was used for TCR library preparation. TCR libraries were sequenced on an Illumina HiSeq 4000 with 2 x 150 cycles. In the paper's pipeline: With MiXCR, TCR reads were aligned to human V, D, J and C references and assembled into CDR3 clonotypes, with quality filtering and error correction included. Clonotype counts and gene usage diversity were analyzed with the tcR package in R. For inspection of raw mapping reads, RNA-seq reads were mapped by STAR aligner version 2.5.3a onto GRCh37 of the human genome. To test how sequencing depth affects detected clonotypes, IR-seq fastq files were randomly downsampled with Seqtk 1.3. TCRdb trimmed the raw reads at Q25, called clones with MiXCR and kept productive beta chains. Identical CDR3 proteins give one entry, which carries the most common genes and DNA. Here the V and J calls rest on TCRdb's processing, not on the authors' analysis. The sample table holds about 86,000 distinct CDR3 sequences, of which 12% were seen once. Just under 15% of the sample belongs to the ten largest clones.

Each patient had bone marrow sampled at the time of active disease. Isolation of bone marrow mononuclear cells was performed by Ficoll-Hypaque density gradient centrifugation. Myeloma plasma cells were removed and CD138-negative cells were obtained by negative selection following labeling with CD138 magnetic microbeads on a MACS separator. Flow cytometry with CD138 antibodies on an Attune NxT was used to check how pure the isolated cells were. Total RNA was extracted using TRIzol reagent and was quantified on a NanoDrop spectrophotometer. For each patient, the CD138-negative bone marrow sample underwent paired RNA-seq and IR-seq.

The receptor comes from a donor at least 40 years old with multiple myeloma. Recombination connected TRBV5-1 to TRBJ2-3; 7 middle bases align to TRBD1. The specimen sequenced was a population of CD138-negative cells sorted from bone marrow. Taken with the paper, the label for cell subset or site translates to: bone marrow mononuclear cells depleted of CD138+ plasma/myeloma cells by negative magnetic selection. CDR3 sequence: CASNEGQSTDTQYF. The DNA sequence is given as TGCGCCAGCAATGAGGGACAGTCCACAGATACGCAGTATTTT.